Listed here are 26 T cell receptor beta chains from one sample, sequenced in a study of CD8 T cells in ankylosing spondylitis. Study results and caveats: About 8 highly homologous variants made up a TCR beta motif, and this motif appeared characteristic of ankylosing spondylitis blood.

TCRdb reanalysed the 5' RACE reads using MiXCR and keeps one entry per CDR3 protein. The table lists fewer than 400,000 distinct CDR3 sequences, 8% of them singletons. Antigens for these TCRs are unknown. The sample taken for sequencing was blood, either unsorted or a sorted T cell fraction (not recorded which). The receptors originated from a male donor with ankylosing spondylitis.

As DNA, the CDR3 is TGTGCCACCAGCAGAGATTTGGGGGAGCAGAGATACGAGCAGTACTTC. The encoded protein is CATSRDLGEQRYEQYF. This chain links TRBV15 with TRBJ2-7, with D possibly being TRBD1 or TRBD2 (5 bases each). This CDR3 has 16 amino acids. The germline V and J ends were trimmed by 0 bases and 4 bases, with 16 bases remaining between them. Germline V gives CDR1 LNHNV, CDR2 YYDKDF (reference sequence). Complete variable domain (other parts from reference TRBV15 and TRBJ2-7): DAMVIQNPRYQVTQFGKPVTLSCSQTLNHNVMYWYQQKSSQAPKLLFHYYDKDFNNEADTPDNFQSRRPNTSFCFLDIRSPGLGDTAMYLCATSRDLGEQRYEQYFGPGTRLTVT.

This clonotype has a count of ten or more. The chain has TRBV7-8 and TRBJ1-5; 7 bases match TRBD1. CDR3 length: 17 residues. V gave up 5 bases and J gave up 4 bases; unmatched junction bases: 14. The germline V gene has CDR1 SGHVS and CDR2 FQNEAQ. The CDR3 is CASSPYVYTGENQPQHF. In nucleotides, the CDR3 is TGTGCCAGCAGCCCGTACGTCTATACAGGGGAGAATCAGCCCCAGCATTTT.

The rearrangement joins TRBV11-2 to TRBJ1-5, with D perhaps matching TRBD1 (5 bases). This CDR3 has 14 amino acids. Per the germline V gene, CDR1 is SGHAT and CDR2 is FQNNGV. The germline V and J ends were trimmed by 5 bases and 7 bases, with 15 bases remaining between them. The CDR3 region is CASSTNLGAQPQHF. The CDR3 nucleotides read TGTGCCAGCAGCACTAACCTCGGGGCCCAGCCCCAGCATTTT.

This clonotype occurred a few times. This chain uses TRBV5-1 with TRBJ2-5; TRBD2 agrees at 9 bases. Germline assignment: CDR1 SGHRS and CDR2 YFSETQ. V lost 0 bases and J lost 5; bases outside the gene matches: 8. The CDR3 runs to 16 residues. The CDR3 DNA sequence: TGCGCCAGCAGCTTGGCGTTAGCGGGAGAGTCGGAGACCCAGTACTTC. Residues: CASSLALAGESETQYF.

V usage is TRBV24-1 and J usage is TRBJ2-1, with D unclear. The CDR3 runs 13 residues. Germline V gives CDR1 KGHDR, CDR2 SFDVKD. Trimming pared 4 bases from V and 5 bases from J, leaving 8 bases between. The CDR3 loop is CATSEHRNNEQFF. CDR3 DNA: TGTGCCACCAGTGAACATAGAAACAATGAGCAGTTCTTC.

This clonotype has only a few counts. V and J are TRBV4-1 and TRBJ2-1, with TRBD2 identical over 7 bases. Germline V gene sequence: CDR1 MGHRA, CDR2 YSYEKL. Trimming at V came to 1 base and at J to 7 bases, leaving 10 bases not matched to a gene. This CDR3 has 16 residues. CDR3 region: CASSQAHGLAENEQFF. CDR3 nucleotide sequence: TGCGCCAGCAGCCAAGCACATGGTCTAGCGGAAAATGAGCAGTTCTTC.

This clonotype appeared a few times. V gene TRBV6-5 combines with J gene TRBJ1-4; D is unclear. The CDR3 consists of 14 residues. V was shortened by 1 base and J by 8 bases, with 11 bases between the two germline ends. Germline values: CDR1 MNHEY, CDR2 SVGAGI. CDR3: CASSYFPRKEKLFF. CDR3 DNA sequence: TGTGCCAGCAGTTACTTTCCCCGGAAGGAAAAACTGTTTTTT.

V gene TRBV20-1 combines with J gene TRBJ2-2; D tentatively reads TRBD1 or TRBD2 (5 bases each). V was cut by 4 bases and J by 5 bases, with 20 bases left in between. This CDR3 comprises 16 residues. CDR1 is DFQATT, CDR2 SNEGSKA, per germline (reference sequence). The CDR3 nucleotides are TGCAGTGCTATGGGACCCCCACCGGTAATTACCGGGGAGCTGTTTTTT. This gives the protein CSAMGPPPVITGELFF.

The chain combines TRBV20-1 with TRBJ2-7; D is possibly TRBD2 (6 bases). The CDR3 loop spans 18 amino acids. The V gene's germline CDR1 is DFQATT and CDR2 SNEGSKA (reference sequence). V was pared by 5 bases and J by 4 bases, with 30 bases between. The CDR3 reads CSAESGTSPSPSGYEQYF. CDR3 DNA: TGCAGTGCTGAATCCGGTACTAGCCCGTCGCCGTCCGGGTACGAGCAGTACTTC.

The gene calls are TRBV20-1 and TRBJ2-3; TRBD2 agrees at 7 bases. Germline V gives CDR1 DFQATT, CDR2 SNEGSKA (reference sequence). The junction had 7 bases not matched to a gene; V was cut back by 3 bases and J by 4 bases. The CDR3 runs to 14 residues. The CDR3 DNA reads TGCAGTGCTAGTTATGGGGGGGAGCCAGATACGCAGTATTTT. This codes for CSASYGGEPDTQYF.

This clonotype was found a few times. The chain employs TRBV7-3 and TRBJ1-1, with D perhaps TRBD1 (5 bases). Trimming took 4 bases from V and 4 from J, leaving 13 bases between them. Germline loops: CDR1 SGHTA, CDR2 FQGTGA. The CDR3 sequence is 14 residues long. The CDR3 coding sequence is TGTGCCAGCAGCTCAGTAGGGGACCGCACTGAAGCTTTCTTT. Translating it yields CASSSVGDRTEAFF.

This clonotype has just a few counts. V and J are TRBV12-3 or TRBV12-4 and TRBJ2-1, with 8 positions matching TRBD1. CDR3 size: 15 residues. The V and J ends lost 3 bases and 3 bases, in that order; junction bases with no gene match: 4. CDR3 region: CASSFGQGVYNEQFF. The CDR3 DNA reads as TGTGCCAGCAGTTTCGGACAGGGAGTCTACAATGAGCAGTTCTTC.

This clonotype was found many times. CDR3 DNA: TGCAGCGTTGAAGCCTCCTTTTATGGCTACACCTTC. Protein product: CSVEASFYGYTF. The chain recombines TRBV29-1 with TRBJ1-2; D not certain. Germline lookup yields CDR1 SQVTM and CDR2 ANQGSEA. V gave up 1 base and J gave up 5 bases, with 8 bases separating them. The CDR3 has 12 amino acids.

This chain uses TRBV7-2 with TRBJ2-5, with a tentative D call TRBD1 (5 bases). In germline, CDR1 is SGHTA, CDR2 FQGNSA. The CDR3 is 16 amino acids. V lost 1 base and J 7 bases, leaving 19 bases between the germline ends. The CDR3 DNA reads TGTGCCAGCAGCTTAGAGGACACCCAAGGGCGGCCGACCCAGTACTTC. Translated: CASSLEDTQGRPTQYF.

At least ten counts were recorded for this clonotype. The chain uses TRBV15 and TRBJ1-3; D unresolved. The CDR3 consists of 13 residues. From germline, CDR1 is LNHNV and CDR2 YYDKDF (reference sequence). V dropped 9 bases and J dropped 0 bases, with 9 bases sitting between them. CDR3 sequence: CATSRGSGNTIYF. CDR3 coding DNA: TGTGCCACGTCACGCGGCTCTGGAAACACCATATATTTT.

This rearrangement joins TRBV28 to TRBJ2-2; D is ambiguous. CDR1 is MDHEN, CDR2 SYDVKM, per germline. The CDR3 has 14 residues. The V end lost 3 bases, the J end lost 4 bases, and 9 bases lay between the germline ends. CDR3 DNA: TGTGCCAGCAGTTTGGAGCGTATCACCGGGGAGCTGTTTTTT. The encoded protein is CASSLERITGELFF.

This clonotype has more than one count but fewer than ten. The rearrangement links TRBV6-2 or TRBV6-3 to TRBJ2-7, with 7 nucleotides matching TRBD2. V dropped 3 bases and J dropped 0; count of bases not matched to a gene: 8. The CDR3 is made up of 16 amino acids. Germline V gene lookup returns CDR1 MNHEY and CDR2 SVGEGT. DNA of the CDR3: TGTGCCAGCAGTTATAGTCCGGGGGGAAGCTCCTACGAGCAGTACTTC. Residues: CASSYSPGGSSYEQYF.

Many counts were recorded for this clonotype. V and J are TRBV7-9 and TRBJ2-1; TRBD2 agrees at 11 bases. Germline V gene lookup returns CDR1 SEHNR and CDR2 FQNEAQ (reference sequence). CDR3 length: 17 residues. The trim removed 3 bases at V and 6 bases at J, leaving 10 bases unmatched. This chain's CDR3 is CASSFPSGRPTFNEQFF. CDR3 nucleotides: TGTGCCAGCAGCTTCCCTAGCGGGAGGCCTACGTTCAATGAGCAGTTCTTC.

This clonotype has only a few counts. The V call is TRBV28, the J call TRBJ1-2, with 10 bases that match TRBD1. CDR3 length: 14 amino acids. V gave up 7 bases and J gave up 7 bases; unmatched junction bases: 9. Germline CDR1 reads MDHEN; CDR2 reads SYDVKM. The CDR3 DNA reads TGTGCCAGCACCAAGGACAGGGGGTTCCGTGGCTACACCTTC. This sequence encodes CASTKDRGFRGYTF.

In its sample, this clonotype was seen a few times. The chain employs TRBV5-6 and TRBJ2-1; 7 positions agree with TRBD1. The CDR3 spans 16 residues. The trim removed 0 bases at V and 4 bases at J, leaving 7 bases unmatched. Germline V gene data show CDR1 as SGHDT and CDR2 as YYEEEE. The CDR3 sequence: CASSLAPDRAYNEQFF. CDR3 sequence (DNA): TGTGCCAGCAGCTTGGCCCCTGACAGGGCATACAATGAGCAGTTCTTC.

This clonotype came up a few times. The gene calls are TRBV10-3 and TRBJ2-3, with TRBD2 as a possible D gene (6 bases). Germline values: CDR1 ENHRY, CDR2 SYGVKD. V was pared by 10 bases and J by 2 bases, with 16 bases between. This CDR3 spans 14 amino acids. In nucleotides, the CDR3 is TGTGCCACAAGCGGCGGGGTCCCCACAGATACGCAGTATTTT. Its translation: CATSGGVPTDTQYF.

The V and J genes are TRBV5-1 and TRBJ1-6; no clear D gene. The CDR3 runs 15 residues. Deletions cut 0 bases from V and 8 bases from J, with 12 bases between. Germline V gene sequence: CDR1 SGHRS, CDR2 YFSETQ. The CDR3 loop reads CASSLAPGVDSPLHF. Written as DNA, the CDR3 is TGCGCCAGCAGCTTGGCCCCTGGGGTTGATTCACCCCTCCACTTT.

The chain links TRBV19 to TRBJ2-1; D is perhaps TRBD2 (6 bases). With 3 bases removed from V and 3 bases from J, the gap between germline ends came to 12 bases. Per the germline V gene, CDR1 is LNHDA and CDR2 is SQIVND (reference sequence). This CDR3 has 15 residues. The CDR3: CASSMLTGVYNEQFF. The DNA for the CDR3 is TGTGCCAGTAGTATGCTGACGGGGGTCTACAATGAGCAGTTCTTC.

This clonotype was detected only a few times. The chain links TRBV7-8 to TRBJ2-5; possibly TRBD1 or TRBD2 for D (5 bases each). This CDR3 is 18 amino acids long. Per the germline V gene, CDR1 is SGHVS and CDR2 is FQNEAQ. Between the trimmed V and J ends, which lost 1 base and 0 bases, there was a span of 18 bases. CDR3 nucleotide sequence: TGTGCCAGCAGCTTAGGTCCGAGGGGCCGGCCCTACCAAGAGACCCAGTACTTC. Its translation is CASSLGPRGRPYQETQYF.

The rearrangement uses TRBV27 and TRBJ1-1; D not certain. The CDR3 length is 13 residues. Trimming stripped 5 bases from V and 3 bases from J, with 10 bases between. Germline V CDR1 and CDR2: MNHEY, SMNVEV (reference sequence). CDR3 sequence: CASSAELYTEAFF. CDR3 in DNA: TGTGCCAGCAGTGCCGAGTTGTACACTGAAGCTTTCTTT.

This clonotype has ten or more counts. This chain uses TRBV7-9 with TRBJ2-2; D gene unclear. Germline CDR1 SEHNR, CDR2 FQNEAQ (reference sequence). The CDR3 loop spans 12 amino acids. V was trimmed by 2 bases and J by 6 bases, leaving 4 bases between them. Here the CDR3 reads CASSLTAGELFF. The CDR3 coding sequence is TGTGCCAGCAGCTTAACTGCCGGGGAGCTGTTTTTT. The entire variable domain, with the rest obtained from reference TRBV7-9 and TRBJ2-2, is as follows: DTGVSQNPRHKITKRGQNVTFRCDPISEHNRLYWYRQTLGQGPEFLTYFQNEAQLEKSRLLSDRFSAERPKGSFSTLEIQRTEQGDSAMYLCASSLTAGELFFGEGSRLTVL.